Given below is one T cell receptor beta chain in context. Germline CDR1 SGHTS, CDR2 YDEGEE. V was shortened by 1 base and J by 3 bases, with 19 bases between the two germline ends. The CDR3 spans 17 residues. Unique molecular identifier tags were affixed to discrete cDNA molecules. TCRdb processed the 5' RACE reads anew with MiXCR; each CDR3 protein has one entry. In the table there are some 96,000 distinct CDR3 sequences, approximately 11% of which are singletons. This record comes from a study of early T cells in non-severe SARS-CoV-2 infection. Study details: Sequencing of bulk RNA from unsorted whole blood was done, without chain pairing.

This clonotype was obtained from an adult who was a healthcare worker with PCR-confirmed SARS-CoV-2 infection or an uninfected control (not recorded which). V gene TRBV5-8 combines with J gene TRBJ1-1; no firm D call. Sequencing used whole blood, obtained at baseline. The CDR3 DNA reads as TGTGCCAGCAGCTTGATATCTGGGGTAGAGTTGTACACTGAAGCTTTCTTT. It codes for CASSLISGVELYTEAFF.